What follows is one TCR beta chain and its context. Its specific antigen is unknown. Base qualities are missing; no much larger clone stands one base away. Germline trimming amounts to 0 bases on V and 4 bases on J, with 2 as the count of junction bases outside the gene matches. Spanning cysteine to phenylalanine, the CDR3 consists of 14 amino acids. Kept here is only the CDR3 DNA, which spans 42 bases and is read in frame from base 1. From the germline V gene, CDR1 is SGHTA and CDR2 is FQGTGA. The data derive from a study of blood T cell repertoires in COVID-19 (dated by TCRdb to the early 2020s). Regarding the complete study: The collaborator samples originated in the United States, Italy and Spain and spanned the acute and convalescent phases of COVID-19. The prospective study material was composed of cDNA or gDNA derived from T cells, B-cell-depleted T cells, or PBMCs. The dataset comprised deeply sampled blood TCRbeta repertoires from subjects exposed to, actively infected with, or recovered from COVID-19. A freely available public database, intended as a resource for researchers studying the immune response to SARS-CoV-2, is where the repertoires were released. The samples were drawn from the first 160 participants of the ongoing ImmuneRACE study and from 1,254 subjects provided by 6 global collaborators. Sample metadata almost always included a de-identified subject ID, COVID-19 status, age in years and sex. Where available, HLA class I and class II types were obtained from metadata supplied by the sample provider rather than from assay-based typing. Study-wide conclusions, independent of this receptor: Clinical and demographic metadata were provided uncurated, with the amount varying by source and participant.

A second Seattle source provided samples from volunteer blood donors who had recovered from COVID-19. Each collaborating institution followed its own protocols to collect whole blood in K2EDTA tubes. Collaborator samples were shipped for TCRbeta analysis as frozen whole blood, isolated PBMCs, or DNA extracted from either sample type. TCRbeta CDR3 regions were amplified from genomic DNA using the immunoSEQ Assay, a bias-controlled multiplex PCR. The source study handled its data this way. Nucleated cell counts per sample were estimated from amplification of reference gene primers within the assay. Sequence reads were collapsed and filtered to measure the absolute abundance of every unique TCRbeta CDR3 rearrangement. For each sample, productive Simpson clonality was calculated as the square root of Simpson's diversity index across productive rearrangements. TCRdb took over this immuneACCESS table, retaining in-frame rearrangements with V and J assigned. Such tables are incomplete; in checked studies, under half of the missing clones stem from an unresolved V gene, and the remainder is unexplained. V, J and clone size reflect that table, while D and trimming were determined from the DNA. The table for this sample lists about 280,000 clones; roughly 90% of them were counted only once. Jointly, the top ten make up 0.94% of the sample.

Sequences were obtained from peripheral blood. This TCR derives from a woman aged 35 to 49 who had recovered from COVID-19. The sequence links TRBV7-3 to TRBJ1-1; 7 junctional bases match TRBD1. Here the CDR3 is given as CASSLTAGGTEAFF. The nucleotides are TGTGCCAGCAGCTTAACGGCAGGGGGCACTGAAGCTTTCTTT.